This entry concerns a single TCR beta chain. Its antigen is as yet unknown. In the study's own analysis: ImmunoSEQ only sent back junction sequences with no quality scores, so filtering was done differently. The table came from immunoSEQ multiplex PCR; TCRdb's copy has only in-frame clones and leaves some out. That table is the source of V, J and clone size, and D and trimming were worked out from the DNA. Counted here are under 200,000 clones, 90% to 95% occurring once; the ten biggest clones make up approximately 0.07%. The CDR3 spans 16 residues. V gave up 4 bases and J gave up 6 bases, with 18 bases separating them. CDR1 is SGHNT and CDR2 is YENEEA in the germline V gene. This sample was taken from a study of shared clonotypes between healthy human individuals. Study as a whole: Researchers assigned three CD4 naive, three CD4 memory, two CD8 naive and one CD8 memory plate to each donor.

Study conclusions and caveats: Across a handful of donors, naive CD4 shared roughly 5.1%, naive CD8 under 4%, memory CD4 roughly 2.2%, memory CD8 under 0.5%.

The J gene is TRBJ2-2, the V gene TRBV11-3; a weak D match, TRBD1 (5 bases). The source is a young woman in good health. Source material: naive CD4+ T cells sorted from blood. Subset of the sample: CD45RA+ positively selected. The CDR3 here is CASSSWAGQGAGELFF. The DNA for the CDR3 is TGTGCCAGCAGCTCCTGGGCAGGTCAAGGGGCCGGGGAGCTGTTTTTT. The variable domain in full, with the rest retrieved from reference TRBV11-3 and TRBJ2-2, is EAGVVQSPRYKIIEKKQPVAFWCNPISGHNTLYWYLQNLGQGPELLIRYENEEAVDDSQLPKDRFSAERLKGVDSTLKIQPAELGDSAVYLCASSSWAGQGAGELFFGEGSRLTVL.